This entry features one TCR beta chain sequence. This record belongs to a study of blood T cell repertoires in COVID-19. Background on the study: There were acute and convalescent COVID-19 samples, and they came from the United States, Italy and Spain. T cells, B-cell-depleted T cells, or PBMCs supplied cDNA or gDNA.

Per the original methods: Reference gene primer amplification yielded estimated nucleated cell counts. Profiling relied on immunoSEQ multiplex PCR, and the TCRdb table lists in-frame clones only, not all of them. For V, J and clone size, that table is used; D and trimming come from the DNA. The table shows 270,000 or so clones, with 80% to 90% occurring only once. Germline V lookup: CDR1 LGHDT, CDR2 YNNKEL (reference sequence). V trimming: 5 bases; J trimming: 2 bases; junction bases outside the gene matches: 6. The CDR3 spans 15 residues. This chain joins TRBV3-1 (or the pseudogene TRBV3-2) and TRBJ2-3; 8 bases map to TRBD2. This clonotype was obtained from a woman between 40 and 55 years old who had recovered from COVID-19. Material for sequencing was peripheral blood. DNA for the CDR3: TGTGCCAGCAGCGGCCTAGCGGGTTACACAGATACGCAGTATTTT. Translating it yields CASSGLAGYTDTQYF.